These 17 T cell receptor beta chains share one sample of origin, sequenced in a study of beta chain features in type 1 diabetes. Reverse transcribing all isolated RNA meant expressed TCRB transcripts were sequenced. Clones were sequenced by immunoSEQ multiplex PCR, and TCRdb holds only the in-frame ones, with some missing. The sample has 400,000 to 450,000 clones; about 15% are singletons. Sequenced sample: naive CD4+ T cells from blood. The receptors were gathered from a man aged 25 to 45 in good health.

This clone has more than one count but fewer than ten. This chain links TRBV7-9 with TRBJ2-5; 11 nucleotides agree with TRBD1. The germline CDR1 and CDR2 sequences are SEHNR and FQNEAQ (reference sequence). This CDR3 region has 14 residues. Losses at the gene ends were 4 bases for V and 5 bases for J; bases not matched to a gene: 3. For the CDR3, the DNA is TGTGCCAGCAGCTCGGACAGGGGGCTTGAGACCCAGTACTTC. Its translation is CASSSDRGLETQYF.

This clone was seen a handful of times. The chain has TRBV6-5 and TRBJ2-3; D is uncertain. V dropped 2 bases and J dropped 0 bases, with 12 bases sitting between them. Germline V gene lookup returns CDR1 MNHEY and CDR2 SVGAGI. The CDR3 contains 16 residues. The CDR3 reads CASSYGKLASTDTQYF. In DNA, the CDR3 is TGTGCCAGCAGTTACGGCAAGCTGGCTAGCACAGATACGCAGTATTTT.

This clone was seen a few times. J is TRBJ1-1 and V is TRBV29-1, with D perhaps TRBD1 (6 bases). Germline values: CDR1 SQVTM, CDR2 ANQGSEA. The CDR3 runs 14 residues. Trimming took 1 base from V and 1 from J, leaving 10 bases between them. CDR3 protein: CSVEVGHANTEAFF. CDR3 coding DNA: TGCAGCGTTGAAGTGGGACATGCGAACACTGAAGCTTTCTTT.

This clone has more than one count but fewer than ten. This rearrangement joins TRBV11-2 to TRBJ2-7, with D unclear. The V gene's germline CDR1 is SGHAT and CDR2 FQNNGV. The CDR3 runs to 14 residues. Trimming removed 5 bases at V and 9 bases at J, with 20 bases between. As DNA, the CDR3 is TGTGCCAGCAGCCCACAACTTGAGGCTTCCTCGCAGTACTTC. Amino acid sequence: CASSPQLEASSQYF.

The rearrangement links TRBV14 to TRBJ1-4; D is unclear. The ends were cut back, 0 bases at V and 6 bases at J, with 11 bases in the middle. CDR1 and CDR2 (germline): SGHDN, FVKESK. This CDR3 is 15 amino acids long. The CDR3 sequence is CASSQDAEFHEKLFF. The CDR3 DNA is TGTGCCAGCAGCCAAGACGCAGAGTTTCATGAAAAACTGTTTTTT. Variable domain in full (rest from reference TRBV14 and TRBJ1-4): EAGVTQFPSHSVIEKGQTVTLRCDPISGHDNLYWYRRVMGKEIKFLLHFVKESKQDESGMPNNRFLAERTGGTYSTLKVQPAELEDSGVYFCASSQDAEFHEKLFFGSGTQLSVL.

The chain employs TRBV10-3 and TRBJ2-3, with 12 bases fitting TRBD2. J lost 8 bases, V lost 4 bases, and 4 bases had no gene match. This CDR3 is built from 14 residues. Per germline, CDR1 ENHRY and CDR2 SYGVKD. CDR3 in DNA: TGTGCCATCAGTGGACTAGCGGGAGAGGGTACGCAGTATTTT. Its translation is CAISGLAGEGTQYF.

This chain connects TRBV11-2 to TRBJ1-2, with 8 bases aligning to TRBD1. This CDR3 spans 15 amino acids. Germline V gene lookup returns CDR1 SGHAT and CDR2 FQNNGV. J was trimmed by 6 bases and V by 6 bases; bases with no gene match: 12. The chain's CDR3 is CASSRRTGIGNGYTF. DNA for the CDR3: TGTGCCAGCAGTCGCAGGACAGGGATAGGGAATGGCTACACCTTC. The whole variable domain, remainder taken from reference TRBV11-2 and TRBJ1-2, is EAGVAQSPRYKIIEKRQSVAFWCNPISGHATLYWYQQILGQGPKLLIQFQNNGVVDDSQLPKDRFSAERLKGVDSTLKIQPAKLEDSAVYLCASSRRTGIGNGYTFGSGTRLTVV.

V is TRBV7-9 and J is TRBJ1-2; a possible D gene is TRBD1 (6 bases). The V and J ends lost 5 bases and 3 bases respectively, with 13 bases between them. Germline loops: CDR1 SEHNR, CDR2 FQNEAQ (reference sequence). The CDR3 is 14 residues long. The CDR3 DNA reads TGTGCCAGCAGCAAAACAGGGCGGGACTATGGCTACACCTTC. This gives the protein CASSKTGRDYGYTF.

V gene TRBV29-1 combines with J gene TRBJ1-2, with 9 bases lining up with TRBD1. V shed 3 bases and J 8 bases; nucleotides not matched to a gene: 10. This CDR3 contains 14 residues. Germline assignment: CDR1 SQVTM and CDR2 ANQGSEA. The CDR3 reads CSVELGTGLGGYTF. CDR3 bases: TGCAGCGTTGAGCTCGGGACAGGGTTGGGAGGCTACACCTTC.

This clone appeared a few times. The chain couples TRBV10-3 to TRBJ1-4; D call uncertain. The CDR3 contains 13 residues. The V gene lost 4 bases and the J gene lost 0 bases, with 3 bases spanning the gap. Looked up from germline, CDR1 is ENHRY and CDR2 is SYGVKD. This CDR3 reads CAISVATNEKLFF. The CDR3 nucleotides read TGTGCCATCAGTGTTGCAACTAATGAAAAACTGTTTTTT.

V usage is TRBV2 and J usage is TRBJ2-7, with 7 bases matching TRBD1. Germline lookup yields CDR1 SNHLY and CDR2 FYNNEI. Trimming removed 5 bases from V and 1 base from J; junction bases left unmatched: 5. There are 14 residues in the CDR3. CDR3 residues: CASSYSRGSYEQYF. CDR3 nucleotide sequence: TGTGCCAGCAGTTATTCCAGGGGGTCCTACGAGCAGTACTTC.

This sequence joins TRBV14 and TRBJ2-2; D gene ambiguous. The V and J ends lost 0 bases and 7 bases respectively, with 12 bases between them. Germline V gives CDR1 SGHDN, CDR2 FVKESK. The CDR3 loop spans 15 amino acids. Here the CDR3 reads CASSQERIQVGELFF. The CDR3 bases are TGTGCCAGCAGCCAAGAGAGGATCCAGGTCGGGGAGCTGTTTTTT.

The sample holds a few counts of this clone. The gene calls are TRBV16 and TRBJ1-6; 7 bases agree with TRBD1. The CDR3 extends over 13 amino acids. V lost 0 bases to trimming and J lost 13 bases; unmatched junction nucleotides: 3. Germline-derived CDR1 and CDR2 are KGHSY and FQNENV. CDR3: CASSQSPGGPLHF. For the CDR3, the DNA is TGTGCCAGCAGCCAATCGCCAGGGGGGCCCCTCCACTTT.

The chain uses TRBV4-2 and TRBJ2-3; D is unresolved. The CDR3 loop spans 14 amino acids. Trimming left V 5 bases short and J 2 bases short, with 11 bases between. Germline loops: CDR1 LGHNA, CDR2 YNFKEQ. The CDR3 sequence: CASSMDLVTDTQYF. CDR3 nucleotides: TGTGCCAGCAGCATGGACCTCGTCACAGATACGCAGTATTTT.

This clone was seen a handful of times. This chain uses TRBV7-3 with TRBJ1-1, with TRBD1 identical over 7 bases. V lost 5 bases and J lost 3; bases outside the gene matches: 6. CDR1 is SGHTA, CDR2 FQGTGA, per germline. This CDR3 has 14 amino acids. The CDR3 DNA reads as TGTGCCAGCAGCCCCCGACAGGGATACACTGAAGCTTTCTTT. Translating it yields CASSPRQGYTEAFF.

This sequence joins TRBV9 and TRBJ2-7; TRBD1 might be the D (5 bases). The V end was cut by 10 bases, the J end by 6 bases, with 17 bases between. There are 12 residues in the CDR3. Germline V gene sequence: CDR1 SGDLS, CDR2 YYNGEE. CDR3 loop: CALGQGMSEQYV. CDR3 DNA: TGTGCCCTTGGACAAGGGATGTCCGAGCAGTACGTC.

Only a few counts were recorded for this clone. The J gene is TRBJ1-5, the V gene TRBV29-1; D is possibly TRBD1 (6 bases). This CDR3 spans 14 amino acids. Germline CDR1 SQVTM, CDR2 ANQGSEA. V was trimmed by 4 bases and J by 0 bases, leaving 10 bases between them. In DNA, the CDR3 is TGCAGCGTTGGGGGGGCCTCTAGCAATCAGCCCCAGCATTTT. This translates into CSVGGASSNQPQHF.